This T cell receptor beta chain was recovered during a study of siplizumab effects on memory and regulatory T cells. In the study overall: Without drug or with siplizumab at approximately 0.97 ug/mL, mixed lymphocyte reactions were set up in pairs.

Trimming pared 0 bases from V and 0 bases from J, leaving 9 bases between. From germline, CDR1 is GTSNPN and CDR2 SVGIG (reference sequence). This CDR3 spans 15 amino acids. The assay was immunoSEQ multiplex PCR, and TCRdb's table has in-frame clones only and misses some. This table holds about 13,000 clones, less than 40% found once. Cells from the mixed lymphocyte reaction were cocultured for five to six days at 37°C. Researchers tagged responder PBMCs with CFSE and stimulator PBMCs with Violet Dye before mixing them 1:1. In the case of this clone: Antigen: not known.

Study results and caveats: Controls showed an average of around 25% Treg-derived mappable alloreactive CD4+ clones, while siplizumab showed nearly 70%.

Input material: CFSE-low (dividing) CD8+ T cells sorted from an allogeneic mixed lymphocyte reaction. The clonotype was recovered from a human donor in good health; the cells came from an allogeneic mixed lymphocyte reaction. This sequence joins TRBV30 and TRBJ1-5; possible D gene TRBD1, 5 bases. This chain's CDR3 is CAWSVGTHSNQPQHF. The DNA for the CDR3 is TGTGCCTGGAGTGTTGGGACCCATAGCAATCAGCCCCAGCATTTT.